This T cell receptor beta chain was captured in a study of T cell changes during pregnancy in multiple sclerosis (dated by TCRdb to the late 2010s). With regard to the full study: The study looked at changes in the T cell repertoire across pregnancy in women with multiple sclerosis.

Receptor libraries were prepared by the immunoSEQ multiplex PCR assay. The immuneACCESS repertoire file appears here via TCRdb, limited to in-frame rearrangements. These files lack a portion of the clones; in checked studies, under half of the deficit traces to unresolved V genes, and the cause of the others is not known. The sample table contains 56,000 or so clones; only one count was recorded for over 75% of them. The ten biggest clones cover roughly 2.1% of the sample. Points on this clone: The antigen it binds to is not known. Base qualities are not recorded, but no much larger clone differs from it by a single base.

The CDR3 holds 16 amino acids from the cysteine to the phenylalanine. Just CDR3 DNA is preserved here, 48 bases in frame from base 1. In the germline V gene, CDR1 corresponds to KGHSH and CDR2 to LQKENI. Germline trimming amounts to 8 bases on V and 0 bases on J, with 9 as the count of junction bases outside the gene matches. The V and J segments used are TRBV18 and TRBJ2-1, with TRBD2 identical over 8 junction bases. The receptor's source is a female donor in good health, enrolled as a control in a pregnancy study. Sequencing was performed on peripheral blood, taken in the first trimester of pregnancy. The CDR3 corresponds to CASAGGGRYSYNEQFF. In nucleotide form, the sequence is TGTGCCAGCGCTGGTGGCGGGAGGTACTCCTACAATGAGCAGTTCTTC.